Given below is one T cell receptor (beta chain) in context. Its antigen remains unidentified. Positive CCR7 selection of CD45RO-negative cells yielded the naive CD8 cells, and terminally differentiated effector memory CD45RA+ cells were excluded. Sequencing was performed with immunoSEQ multiplex PCR; in TCRdb, only in-frame clones are kept and a portion is missing. Found here are a few hundred thousand clones, nearly 97% of them singletons; the top ten hold 0.11%. The CDR3 has 17 residues. Germline values: CDR1 SGHVS, CDR2 FQNEAQ. V shed 0 bases and J 7 bases; nucleotides not matched to a gene: 7. This sample is drawn from a study of shared clonotypes between healthy human individuals. Regarding the study as a whole: Genetic and exposure-history diversity was limited by the small donor number. Across subsets, estimated richness was generally greater for naive than for memory populations.

V and J are TRBV7-8 and TRBJ2-1; 12 nucleotides match TRBD2. The clonotype was recovered from a woman aged 25 to 45 in good health. Source material: naive CD8+ T cells sorted from blood. The CDR3 sequence: CASSLAPSSGRENEQFF. CDR3 DNA sequence: TGTGCCAGCAGCTTAGCGCCTTCTAGCGGGAGGGAGAATGAGCAGTTCTTC.